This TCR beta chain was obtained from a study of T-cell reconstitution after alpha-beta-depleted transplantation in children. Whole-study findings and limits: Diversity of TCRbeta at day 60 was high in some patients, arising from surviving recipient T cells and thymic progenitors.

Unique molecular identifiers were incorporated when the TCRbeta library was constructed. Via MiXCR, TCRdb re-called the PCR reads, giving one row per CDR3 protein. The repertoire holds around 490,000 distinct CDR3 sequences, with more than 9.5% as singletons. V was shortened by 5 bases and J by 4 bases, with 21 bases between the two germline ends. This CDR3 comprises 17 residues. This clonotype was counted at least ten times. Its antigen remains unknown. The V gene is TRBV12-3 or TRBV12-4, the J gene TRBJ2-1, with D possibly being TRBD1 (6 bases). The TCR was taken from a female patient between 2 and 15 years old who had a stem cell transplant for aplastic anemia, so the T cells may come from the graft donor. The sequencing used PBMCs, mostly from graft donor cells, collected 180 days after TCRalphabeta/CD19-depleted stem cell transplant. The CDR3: CASSPSPRDKPYNEQFF. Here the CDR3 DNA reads TGTGCCAGCAGTCCATCCCCCCGGGACAAACCTTACAATGAGCAGTTCTTC.